Listed below are T cell receptor beta chains from one sample, sequenced in a study of Graves' ophthalmopathy and Graves' hyperthyroidism. MiXCR was run by TCRdb on the multiplex PCR reads, yielding one entry per CDR3 protein. Among about 740,000 distinct CDR3 sequences, about 44% were seen once, and the ten largest hold about 40%. The sequenced sample consisted of peripheral blood. The receptors shown here come from an adult man with Graves' ophthalmopathy. Each CDR3 is given with its conserved first and last residue. The order of the fields is D gene, clone size, CDR3 length, V gene, J gene, CDR3 protein, CDR3 DNA. The D gene is left open where the match is weak. Where a row states a size, it is once, few, many or the class of an expanded clone; other rows omit it.

D: -
size: -
length: 12
V: TRBV29-1
J: TRBJ2-5
CDR3: CSVEGDQETQYF
DNA: TGCAGCGTTGAGGGGGATCAAGAGACCCAGTACTTC

D: -
size: -
length: 16
V: TRBV7-9
J: TRBJ2-1
CDR3: CASSSQRAGAWNEQFF
DNA: TGTGCCAGCAGCTCCCAAAGGGCGGGGGCTTGGAATGAGCAGTTCTTC

D: -
size: few
length: 15
V: TRBV2
J: TRBJ1-2
CDR3: CASSEYVSANYGYTF
DNA: TGTGCCAGCAGTGAATATGTCAGTGCAAACTATGGCTACACCTTC

D: -
size: once
length: 15
V: TRBV6-5
J: TRBJ1-4
CDR3: CASSYFRAGVEKLFF
DNA: TGTGCCAGCAGTTACTTTAGGGCAGGGGTTGAAAAACTGTTTTTT

D: -
size: -
length: 14
V: TRBV20-1
J: TRBJ1-2
CDR3: CSASRPDGPYGYTF
DNA: TGCAGTGCTAGCCGTCCGGACGGCCCTTATGGCTACACCTTC

D: TRBD1
size: -
length: 14
V: TRBV9
J: TRBJ1-5
CDR3: CASSVAGGAEPQHF
DNA: TGTGCCAGCAGCGTAGCAGGGGGGGCAGAGCCCCAGCATTTT

D: -
size: -
length: 13
V: TRBV5-6
J: TRBJ2-5
CDR3: CASSLGGMQTQYF
DNA: TGTGCCAGCAGCTTGGGGGGGATGCAGACCCAGTACTTC

D: -
size: -
length: 15
V: TRBV9
J: TRBJ1-1
CDR3: CASSPGFGVNTEAFF
DNA: TGTGCCAGCAGCCCGGGGTTTGGGGTGAACACTGAAGCTTTCTTT

D: TRBD1
size: few
length: 14
V: TRBV19
J: TRBJ2-5
CDR3: CASSLQGVEETQYF
DNA: TGTGCCAGTAGTTTACAGGGGGTAGAAGAGACCCAGTACTTC

D: -
size: -
length: 15
V: TRBV13
J: TRBJ1-5
CDR3: CASSFGGKGNQPQHF
DNA: TGTGCCAGCAGCTTCGGGGGCAAGGGCAATCAGCCCCAGCATTTT

D: -
size: -
length: 15
V: TRBV10-3
J: TRBJ1-2
CDR3: CAISESGRRFGGYTF
DNA: TGTGCCATCAGTGAGTCCGGCAGGCGTTTCGGAGGCTACACCTTC

D: -
size: -
length: 15
V: TRBV5-4
J: TRBJ2-7
CDR3: CASSSSGEGGYEQYF
DNA: TGTGCCAGCAGCTCCTCAGGGGAAGGAGGCTACGAGCAGTACTTC

D: TRBD2
size: few
length: 17
V: TRBV2
J: TRBJ2-7
CDR3: CASSEAGLADSSYERYF
DNA: TGTGCCAGCAGTGAAGCGGGACTAGCGGATAGCTCCTACGAGCGGTACTTC

D: TRBD1
size: -
length: 15
V: TRBV7-9
J: TRBJ2-7
CDR3: CASSQTGDNSYEQYF
DNA: TGTGCCAGCAGCCAGACAGGGGACAACTCCTACGAGCAGTACTTC

D: -
size: few
length: 13
V: TRBV19
J: TRBJ1-1
CDR3: CASTPPGAIGAFF
DNA: TGTGCCAGTACCCCACCAGGGGCCATTGGGGCTTTCTTT

D: -
size: -
length: 13
V: TRBV6-1
J: TRBJ1-1
CDR3: CASSEEGYTEAFF
DNA: TGTGCCAGCAGTGAAGAGGGGTACACTGAAGCTTTCTTT

D: -
size: many
length: 15
V: TRBV2
J: TRBJ2-2
CDR3: CASNRAPSNTGELFF
DNA: TGTGCCAGCAATCGGGCACCGTCGAACACCGGGGAGCTGTTTTTT

D: TRBD1
size: -
length: 14
V: TRBV7-9
J: TRBJ1-2
CDR3: CASSDTGTGDGYTF
DNA: TGTGCCAGCAGCGATACCGGGACAGGGGATGGCTACACCTTC

D: TRBD2
size: few
length: 12
V: TRBV29-1
J: TRBJ2-1
CDR3: CSGVTSGMGQFF
DNA: TGCAGCGGAGTAACTAGCGGGATGGGCCAGTTCTTC

D: TRBD1
size: -
length: 12
V: TRBV30
J: TRBJ1-2
CDR3: CAWTGGLYGYTF
DNA: TGTGCCTGGACAGGGGGCCTCTATGGCTACACCTTC

D: -
size: -
length: 15
V: TRBV7-9
J: TRBJ2-2
CDR3: CASSQEVPDTGELFF
DNA: TGTGCCAGCAGCCAAGAGGTACCAGACACCGGGGAGCTGTTTTTT

D: -
size: many
length: 14
V: TRBV24-1
J: TRBJ2-2
CDR3: CATSAAGSTGELFF
DNA: TGTGCCACCAGTGCGGCAGGATCCACCGGGGAGCTGTTTTTT

D: -
size: few
length: 17
V: TRBV7-2
J: TRBJ2-5
CDR3: CASSLAGRGGGGETQYF
DNA: TGTGCCAGCAGCTTAGCCGGGCGGGGAGGGGGAGGAGAGACCCAGTACTTC

D: TRBD2
size: -
length: 15
V: TRBV10-3
J: TRBJ2-7
CDR3: CASSSPGLAGREQYF
DNA: TGTGCCAGCAGTTCACCCGGCCTAGCGGGACGCGAGCAGTACTTC

D: -
size: many
length: 15
V: TRBV7-9
J: TRBJ1-5
CDR3: CASSPSGQENQPQHF
DNA: TGTGCCAGCAGCCCTTCTGGGCAGGAGAATCAGCCCCAGCATTTT

D: -
size: -
length: 14
V: TRBV5-1
J: TRBJ1-5
CDR3: CASSLEGGDQPQHF
DNA: TGCGCCAGCAGCTTGGAGGGGGGTGATCAGCCCCAGCATTTT

D: TRBD1
size: few
length: 14
V: TRBV7-9
J: TRBJ2-7
CDR3: CASSWGTGVGEQYF
DNA: TGTGCCAGCAGCTGGGGGACAGGGGTTGGCGAGCAGTACTTC

D: -
size: -
length: 15
V: TRBV7-9
J: TRBJ1-4
CDR3: CASSLYGLGGEKLFF
DNA: TGTGCCAGCAGCTTATACGGATTGGGAGGGGAAAAACTGTTTTTT

D: -
size: few
length: 13
V: TRBV25-1
J: TRBJ2-2
CDR3: CASSDVDAGELFF
DNA: TGTGCCAGCAGTGACGTCGACGCCGGGGAGCTGTTTTTT

D: TRBD1
size: many
length: 16
V: TRBV24-1
J: TRBJ2-3
CDR3: CATSDPGTEVTNTQYF
DNA: TGTGCCACCAGTGATCCCGGGACAGAGGTCACGAATACGCAGTATTTT

D: -
size: -
length: 15
V: TRBV7-2
J: TRBJ2-5
CDR3: CASSLSAGGEETQYF
DNA: TGTGCCAGCAGCTTAAGTGCAGGTGGAGAAGAGACCCAGTACTTC

D: -
size: many
length: 12
V: TRBV9
J: TRBJ2-5
CDR3: CASSVEDRTQYF
DNA: TGTGCCAGCAGCGTAGAGGACAGGACCCAGTACTTC

D: TRBD1
size: -
length: 14
V: TRBV19
J: TRBJ1-6
CDR3: CASRDQGAASPLHF
DNA: TGTGCCAGTAGAGACCAGGGGGCGGCTTCACCCCTCCACTTT

D: -
size: -
length: 13
V: TRBV20-1
J: TRBJ1-5
CDR3: CSASEQGNQPQHF
DNA: TGCAGTGCTAGCGAGCAGGGCAATCAGCCCCAGCATTTT